Listed here are 18 T cell receptor beta chains from one sample, sequenced in a study of cytomegalovirus exposure and HLA in healthy donors. Researchers ran the PCR with 60 Vbeta and 13 Jbeta primers. Assay: immunoSEQ multiplex PCR; the TCRdb copy retains only in-frame clones and omits some. The sample holds around 130,000 clones, 80% seen once. Sequenced material: PBMCs. These TCRs come from a woman in her thirties or forties in good health and CMV-seronegative.

This clone was recorded only once. The chain links TRBV19 to TRBJ1-2, with 7 bases fitting TRBD1. The CDR3 has 14 residues. The V gene's germline CDR1 is LNHDA and CDR2 SQIVND (reference sequence). Trimming removed 3 bases from V and 4 bases from J; junction bases left unmatched: 5. The CDR3 loop is CASSILAGGYGYTF. Written as DNA, the CDR3 is TGTGCCAGTAGTATTCTGGCAGGGGGCTATGGCTACACCTTC.

This chain uses TRBV4-1 with TRBJ1-2; D may be TRBD1 (5 bases). CDR1 is MGHRA and CDR2 is YSYEKL in the germline V gene. Trimming shortened V by 4 bases and J by 4 bases, and 16 bases separated the two germline ends. The CDR3 length is 15 residues. CDR3 DNA sequence: TGCGCCAGCAGCCCTATGGAGGGACCGGCCTATGGCTACACCTTC. Protein sequence: CASSPMEGPAYGYTF.

The genes are TRBV5-1 and TRBJ2-7; weak D call: TRBD2 (6 bases). CDR1 is SGHRS, CDR2 YFSETQ, per germline. The CDR3 contains 16 residues. Trimming took off 2 bases at V and 0 bases at J, with 15 bases between the two ends. The chain's CDR3 is CASSFYSSGSSYEQYF. For the CDR3, the DNA is TGCGCCAGCAGCTTTTACTCGTCCGGGAGCTCCTACGAGCAGTACTTC.

V and J are TRBV27 and TRBJ1-1, with 9 bases aligning to TRBD1. This CDR3 is built from 14 residues. Germline CDR1 reads MNHEY; CDR2 reads SMNVEV (reference sequence). Trimming took 5 bases from V and 6 from J; bases not matched to a gene: 7. DNA for the CDR3: TGTGCCAGCAGTACGACAGGGGGTTGGGCTGAAGCTTTCTTT. It is translated as CASSTTGGWAEAFF.

This clone has only a few counts. V gene TRBV4-1 combines with J gene TRBJ1-4; the D gene is possibly TRBD1 (6 bases). Trimming cost V 2 bases and J 3 bases, with 10 bases left between them. CDR1 and CDR2 from the germline V gene are MGHRA and YSYEKL. The CDR3 covers 15 residues. In DNA form, the CDR3 reads TGCGCCAGCAGCCAAACAGGGACGTCTAATGAAAAACTGTTTTTT. Translating it yields CASSQTGTSNEKLFF.

The rearrangement links TRBV13 to TRBJ1-2; the D gene is possibly TRBD1 (5 bases). The CDR3 sequence is 15 residues long. V gave up 2 bases and J gave up 6 bases, with 16 bases separating them. Germline CDR1 is PRHDT and CDR2 is FYEKMQ (reference sequence). In DNA, the CDR3 is TGTGCCAGCAGCTTACTGGGGCCTAGGGTGGATGGCTACACCTTC. Protein product: CASSLLGPRVDGYTF.

This clone was detected once. The genes are TRBV28 and TRBJ1-4; 10 bases agree with TRBD1. The CDR3 runs 15 residues. Germline trimming cut 6 bases from V and 8 bases from J; bases unmatched to any gene: 9. CDR1 is MDHEN, CDR2 SYDVKM, per germline. CDR3 DNA sequence: TGTGCCAGCAGAGTGACAGGGGGCTATGGGGAAAAACTGTTTTTT. Amino acids: CASRVTGGYGEKLFF.

J is TRBJ1-3 and V is TRBV4-2; tentative D call: TRBD1 (6 bases). The CDR3 sequence is 15 residues long. The germline V gene encodes CDR1 LGHNA and CDR2 YNFKEQ. V gave up 4 bases and J gave up 0 bases, with 10 bases separating them. CDR3 nucleotide sequence: TGTGCCAGCAGCCCCCGGACAGACTCTGGAAACACCATATATTTT. Protein: CASSPRTDSGNTIYF.

The J gene is TRBJ2-5, the V gene TRBV6-5; 11 bases line up with TRBD1. CDR3 length: 14 residues. Germline trimming cut 5 bases from V and 2 bases from J; bases unmatched to any gene: 1. CDR1 and CDR2 (germline): MNHEY, SVGAGI. CDR3: CASSGTGGQETQYF. The CDR3 DNA reads as TGTGCCAGCAGTGGGACAGGGGGTCAAGAGACCCAGTACTTC.

V is TRBV28 and J is TRBJ1-5; 10 bases align to TRBD1. The germline CDR1 and CDR2 sequences are MDHEN and SYDVKM. The CDR3 totals 16 residues. V lost 5 bases and J lost 1; bases outside the gene matches: 5. CDR3 sequence: CASSGTGEGSNQPQHF. The CDR3 DNA reads as TGTGCCAGCAGTGGGACAGGGGAGGGGAGCAATCAGCCCCAGCATTTT.

For this clone: This specimen includes other DNA sequences encoding the same CDR3. The chain combines TRBV9 with TRBJ2-7; TRBD2 is a possible D gene (5 bases). The CDR3 is 14 residues long. The germline V and J ends were trimmed by 2 bases and 2 bases, with 11 bases remaining between them. Germline V gene data show CDR1 as SGDLS and CDR2 as YYNGEE. CDR3 DNA sequence: TGTGCCAGCAGCGTCGGAGGCGGAACCTACGAGCAGTACTTC. This encodes CASSVGGGTYEQYF.

This rearrangement joins TRBV9 to TRBJ1-1, with no clear D. Trimming pared 0 bases from V and 1 base from J, leaving 7 bases between. The CDR3 totals 14 residues. Germline V gene lookup returns CDR1 SGDLS and CDR2 YYNGEE. CDR3 nucleotides: TGTGCCAGCAGCGTAGCCGGTCGGAACACTGAAGCTTTCTTT. Its protein product is CASSVAGRNTEAFF.

The chain combines TRBV9 with TRBJ2-3; the D gene is possibly TRBD2 (7 bases). The CDR3 loop spans 17 amino acids. V lost 4 bases and J 2 bases, leaving 20 bases between the germline ends. CDR1 is SGDLS and CDR2 is YYNGEE in the germline V gene. The CDR3 region is CASSPGGQGRTTDTQYF. The DNA of the CDR3 is TGTGCCAGCAGCCCCGGGGGGCAGGGGAGGACCACAGATACGCAGTATTTT.

In this sample, this clone turned up once. The V call is TRBV19, the J call TRBJ1-1; no clear D gene. CDR1 is LNHDA, CDR2 SQIVND, per germline (reference sequence). The CDR3 extends over 12 amino acids. Trimming took 1 base from V and 5 from J, leaving 5 bases between them. The CDR3 loop is CASSIVETEAFF. The CDR3 DNA is TGTGCCAGTAGTATAGTCGAGACTGAAGCTTTCTTT.

This chain connects TRBV19 to TRBJ2-1; weak D call: TRBD2 (6 bases). The ends were cut back, 8 bases at V and 6 bases at J, with 14 bases in the middle. Looked up from germline, CDR1 is LNHDA and CDR2 is SQIVND (reference sequence). This CDR3 region has 13 residues. The CDR3 nucleotides are TGTGCCAGTGGGGGAGGCAGACCCAATGAGCAGTTCTTC. Amino acids: CASGGGRPNEQFF.

On this clone itself: The junction differs from germline at one of its ends, possibly a read error. The chain combines TRBV5-1 with TRBJ2-3; a weak D match, TRBD1 (6 bases). Per the germline V gene, CDR1 is SGHRS and CDR2 is YFSETQ. The CDR3 has 15 residues. CDR3 amino acids: CPSSLGAGSTDTQYF. The DNA for the CDR3 is TGCCCCAGCAGCTTGGGGGCAGGTAGCACAGATACGCAGTATTTT. Full variable domain (remainder filled in from reference TRBV5-1 and TRBJ2-3): KAGVTQTPRYLIKTRGQQVTLSCSPISGHRSVSWYQQTPGQGLQFLFEYFSETQRNKGNFPGRFSGRQFSNSRSEMNVSTLELGDSALYLCPSSLGAGSTDTQYFGPGTRLTVL.

This chain connects TRBV5-1 to TRBJ2-2, with D unresolved. Per germline, CDR1 SGHRS and CDR2 YFSETQ. Trimming removed 7 bases from V and 3 bases from J, with 10 bases in between. CDR3 length: 13 amino acids. CDR3 nucleotide sequence: TGCGCCAGCGGAAACAGAGACACCGGGGAGCTGTTTTTT. It translates to CASGNRDTGELFF.

The chain recombines TRBV19 with TRBJ2-3, with 11 positions matching TRBD2. CDR1 LNHDA and CDR2 SQIVND come from the germline V gene (reference sequence). V was pared by 4 bases and J by 6 bases, with 3 bases of the junction left unmatched. This CDR3 region has 14 residues. This CDR3 is CASSKTSGTDTQYF. CDR3 bases: TGTGCCAGTAGTAAGACTAGCGGGACGGATACGCAGTATTTT.